This TCR beta chain appears in the sequencing data of a study of molecular identifiers for immune sequencing clone quantification. Sorted inputs of 20,000 to 1,000,000 cells, with 10%, 30% or 50% RNA, yielded naive CD8 libraries. This CDR3 is built from 13 residues. The ends were cut back, 5 bases at V and 8 bases at J, with 15 bases in the middle. CDR1 SEHNR and CDR2 FQNEAQ come from the germline V gene (reference sequence). In this sample, this clonotype turned up a few times. What it binds is not known. The study, taken as a whole, reports: Spiked-in Jurkat TCR RNA corresponding to one cell was reported as detectable against about 1 million naive cells.

TCRdb fed the PCR reads into MiXCR, producing one record per CDR3 protein. The table shows about 630,000 distinct CDR3 sequences, with over 25% occurring only once. The chain combines TRBV7-9 with TRBJ1-1; D remains ambiguous. The origin of this receptor is a human donor in good health. Some libraries in this study had Jurkat cell RNA spiked in. The sample was naive CD8+ T cells from blood, with Jurkat cell RNA spiked in. Subset given: FACS-sorted CD8+CD4-CCR7+CD45RA+ naive T cells. CDR3 nucleotide sequence: TGTGCCAGCAGCATTAGCGGGTCCTACGAAGCTTTCTTT. Translating gives CASSISGSYEAFF.